This T cell receptor (beta chain) appears in the sequencing data of a study of blood T cell repertoires in COVID-19. This CDR3 region has 17 residues. Trimming removed 1 base at V and 1 base at J, with 14 bases between. Germline V gene lookup returns CDR1 SGHVS and CDR2 FNYEAQ. This clone showed up many times. In the authors' methods: Counts of nucleated cells, estimated from reference gene primer amplification, were obtained. TCRdb's table, derived via immunoSEQ multiplex PCR, lists solely in-frame clones and lacks some. V and J calls and clone size are as listed in that table; D and trimming were resolved from the DNA. The sample lists more than 65,000 clones, about four fifths occurring once.

The chain carries TRBV7-6 and TRBJ2-1, with D possibly matching TRBD1 (6 bases). The sequenced material came from peripheral blood. The clonotype comes from a woman of 80 years or more with active or convalescent COVID-19. CDR3 DNA sequence: TGTGCCAGCAGCTTAGAGGGGGTATGGGGTTCCTACAATGAGCAGTTCTTC. Its protein product is CASSLEGVWGSYNEQFF.